A selection of T cell receptor beta chains follows, all from one sample in a study of blood T cell repertoires in COVID-19. Produced via immunoSEQ multiplex PCR; TCRdb's table is partial and in-frame only. The data show around 140,000 clones, about 85% seen once. What was sequenced was peripheral blood. These receptors all stem from a human donor with acute or convalescent COVID-19. The donor label of this sample is uncertain. Both conserved end residues are part of each CDR3. A clone size is listed for some rows: how often the clone was seen (once, few, many), or a class if it is expanded.

v_gene	len	j_gene	abundance	CDR3aa
TRBV4-3	16	TRBJ2-1	-	CASSQTAGGVINEQFF
TRBV5-5	16	TRBJ2-7	-	CASSLDPGQGTYEQYF
TRBV6-2/TRBV6-3	17	TRBJ1-5	-	CASSYSIQGRHYQPQHF
TRBV6-5	15	TRBJ1-4	-	CASTRAGTVGEKLFF
TRBV7-9	15	TRBJ1-6	-	CASSLVQGGNSPLHF
TRBV15	13	TRBJ2-5	-	CATSRDRGETQYF
TRBV19	16	TRBJ1-5	few	CASSRLQGGTEQPQHF
TRBV2	14	TRBJ2-7	-	CASTTWRGFGEQYF
TRBV6-5	13	TRBJ1-1	-	CASSPDGVQEAFF
TRBV27	15	TRBJ1-2	-	CASSLSEGTVYGYTF
TRBV29-1	13	TRBJ1-2	-	CSETGGTNYGYTF
TRBV12-3/TRBV12-4	13	TRBJ2-5	once	CASSSTGLETQYF
TRBV10-3	15	TRBJ1-2	-	CAISESYQGAKGYTF
TRBV30	13	TRBJ1-2	-	CAWSARRFYGYTF
TRBV30	15	TRBJ2-1	once	CAWSPGQGGYNEQFF
TRBV2	15	TRBJ2-3	-	CASSVLAGNADTQYF
TRBV24-1	14	TRBJ1-1	-	CATSDRNRGTEAFF
TRBV4-2	16	TRBJ1-2	-	CASSQEIGVSNYGYTF
TRBV5-1	15	TRBJ2-3	-	CASSLATLATDTQYF
TRBV6-5	15	TRBJ1-1	-	CASSYTLDGQIEAFF
TRBV2	14	TRBJ2-5	once	CASSDDRGAETQYF
TRBV6-5	13	TRBJ1-4	-	CASSYGGPGKLFF
TRBV28	15	TRBJ2-3	-	CASSPGQGATDTQYF
TRBV6-1	14	TRBJ1-5	-	CASSEVGLNQPQHF
TRBV18	14	TRBJ1-2	-	CASSLGDRAYGYTF
TRBV5-1	14	TRBJ2-7	-	CASSLLAGAGEQYF
TRBV19	13	TRBJ1-5	few	CASSISGHQPQHF
TRBV19	16	TRBJ2-3	-	CASSIEGLAGTDTQYF
TRBV2	14	TRBJ1-1	-	CASTPDRLNTEAFF
TRBV7-2	14	TRBJ2-5	once	CASSGRGGRETQYF
TRBV2	11	TRBJ1-2	-	CASSQDRGATF
TRBV30	14	TRBJ1-5	-	CAWSAAGGTQPQHF
TRBV5-6	16	TRBJ1-1	-	CASSFRDREIGTEAFF
TRBV27	13	TRBJ1-2	-	CASSFGRGLGYTF
TRBV30	14	TRBJ1-4	-	CAWTTQGVNEKLFF